This T cell receptor (beta chain) was documented in a study of T cells expressing NK-cell markers. As for this clonotype: Its antigen is still unknown.

Researchers built TCR beta cDNA using 5'RACE template switching with UMIs. TCRdb reprocessed the 5' RACE reads; each CDR3 protein has one entry and no DNA is given. In all, the sample yields 400,000 to 500,000 distinct CDR3 sequences. This CDR3 has 14 amino acids. Germline assignment: CDR1 WSHSY and CDR2 SAAADI. Study results and caveats: There remained a lack of clarity about HCMV specificity of expanded NKG2C+ T cell clones.

The rearrangement uses TRBV10-2 and TRBJ1-5; the TCRdb call, TRBD1, lacks DNA for checking. This TCR was sampled from a woman between 18 and 69 years old in good health. Sequencing input: blood T cells: a sorted CD56 or NKG2C T cell subset, CD4+ or CD8+ T cells, or bulk PBMC T cells (not recorded which). This chain's CDR3 is CASSRTGEAQPQHF.